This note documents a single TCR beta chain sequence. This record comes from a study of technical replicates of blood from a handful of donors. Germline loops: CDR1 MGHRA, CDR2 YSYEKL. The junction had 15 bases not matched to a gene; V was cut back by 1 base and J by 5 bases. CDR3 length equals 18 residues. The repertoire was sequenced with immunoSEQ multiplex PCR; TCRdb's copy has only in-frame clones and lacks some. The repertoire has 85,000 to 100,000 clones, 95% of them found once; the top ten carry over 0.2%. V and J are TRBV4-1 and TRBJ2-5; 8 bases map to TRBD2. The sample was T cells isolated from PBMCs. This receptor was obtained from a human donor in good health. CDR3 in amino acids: CASSQAGGGRGGWETQYF. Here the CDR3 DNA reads TGCGCCAGCAGCCAAGCTGGAGGTGGGCGCGGGGGGTGGGAGACCCAGTACTTC.